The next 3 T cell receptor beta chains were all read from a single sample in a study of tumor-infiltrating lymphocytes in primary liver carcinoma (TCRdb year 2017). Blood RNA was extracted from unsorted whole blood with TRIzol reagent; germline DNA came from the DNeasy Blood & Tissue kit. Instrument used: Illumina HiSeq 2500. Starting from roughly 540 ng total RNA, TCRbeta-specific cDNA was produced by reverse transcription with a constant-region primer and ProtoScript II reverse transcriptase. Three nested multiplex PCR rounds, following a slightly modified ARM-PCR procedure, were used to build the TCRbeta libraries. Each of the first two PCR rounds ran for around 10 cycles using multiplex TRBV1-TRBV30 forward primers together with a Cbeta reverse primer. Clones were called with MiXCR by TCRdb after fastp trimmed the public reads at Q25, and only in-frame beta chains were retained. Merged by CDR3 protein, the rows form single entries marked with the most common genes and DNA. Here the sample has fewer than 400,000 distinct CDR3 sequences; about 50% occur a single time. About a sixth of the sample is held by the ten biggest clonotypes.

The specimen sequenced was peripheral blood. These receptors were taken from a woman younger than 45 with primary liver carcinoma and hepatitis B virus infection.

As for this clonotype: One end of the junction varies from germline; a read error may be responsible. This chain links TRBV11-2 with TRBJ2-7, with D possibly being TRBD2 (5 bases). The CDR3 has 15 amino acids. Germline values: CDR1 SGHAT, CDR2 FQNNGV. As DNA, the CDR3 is TGTGCCAGCAGCTTACGAGCGGTGAGCACCTATGAGCAGTACTTC. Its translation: CASSLRAVSTYEQYF.

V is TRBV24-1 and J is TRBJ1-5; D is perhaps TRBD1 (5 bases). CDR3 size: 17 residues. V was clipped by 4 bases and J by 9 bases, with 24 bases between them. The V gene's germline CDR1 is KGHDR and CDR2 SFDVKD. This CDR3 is CATSDNTADTGIGPQHF. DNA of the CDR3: TGTGCCACCAGTGACAATACGGCGGACACGGGGATTGGGCCCCAGCATTTT.

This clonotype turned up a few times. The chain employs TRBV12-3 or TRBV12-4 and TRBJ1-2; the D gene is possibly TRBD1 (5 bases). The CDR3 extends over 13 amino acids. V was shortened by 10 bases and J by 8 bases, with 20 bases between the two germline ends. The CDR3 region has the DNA TGTGCCACCCCCCGGAAGGGGCAGGAGGGCTACACCTTC. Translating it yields CATPRKGQEGYTF.